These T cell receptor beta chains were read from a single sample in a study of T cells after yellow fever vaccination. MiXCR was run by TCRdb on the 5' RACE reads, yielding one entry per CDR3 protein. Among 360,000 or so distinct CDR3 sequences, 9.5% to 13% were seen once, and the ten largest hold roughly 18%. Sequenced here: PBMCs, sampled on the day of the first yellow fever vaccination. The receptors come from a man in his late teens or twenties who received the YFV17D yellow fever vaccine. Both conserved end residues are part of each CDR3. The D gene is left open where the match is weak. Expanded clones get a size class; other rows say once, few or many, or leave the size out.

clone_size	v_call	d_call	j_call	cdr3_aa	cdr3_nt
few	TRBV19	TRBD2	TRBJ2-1	CASIGTSGGARNEQFF	TGTGCCAGTATCGGGACTAGCGGGGGGGCTCGTAATGAGCAGTTCTTC
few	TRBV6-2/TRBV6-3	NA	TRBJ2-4	CASSYLEGELDIQYF	TGTGCCAGCAGTTACTTAGAGGGGGAATTGGACATTCAGTACTTC
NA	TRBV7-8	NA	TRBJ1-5	CASSLEAQPQHF	TGTGCCAGCAGCTTAGAGGCTCAGCCCCAGCATTTT
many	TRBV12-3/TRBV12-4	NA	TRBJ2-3	CASTRSLTQYF	TGTGCCAGCACCCGTAGTCTTACGCAGTATTTT
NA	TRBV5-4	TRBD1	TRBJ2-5	CASSGQGVRETQYF	TGTGCCAGCAGCGGACAGGGAGTCCGGGAGACCCAGTACTTC
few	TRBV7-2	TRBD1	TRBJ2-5	CASSFRGRGPISRTQYF	TGTGCCAGCAGCTTCAGGGGCAGGGGGCCCATATCAAGGACCCAGTACTTC
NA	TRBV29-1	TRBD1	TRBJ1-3	CSVGQGNGNTIYF	TGCAGCGTTGGACAGGGGAACGGAAACACCATATATTTT
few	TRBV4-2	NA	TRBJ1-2	CASSQDSGDNYGYTF	TGTGCCAGCAGCCAAGATAGCGGCGATAACTATGGCTACACCTTC
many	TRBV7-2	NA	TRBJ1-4	CASSSTPGIKEKLFF	TGTGCCAGCAGCTCCACGCCTGGGATTAAGGAAAAACTGTTTTTT
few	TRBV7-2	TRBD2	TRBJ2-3	CASSLGLAGAADTQYF	TGTGCCAGCAGCTTGGGACTAGCGGGGGCCGCAGATACGCAGTATTTT
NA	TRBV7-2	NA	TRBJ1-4	CASSLGETRKLFF	TGTGCCAGCAGCTTAGGGGAAACCCGAAAACTGTTTTTT
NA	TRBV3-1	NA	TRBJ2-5	CASSQDGRTSRRETQYF	TGTGCCAGCAGCCAAGACGGAAGAACGTCCCGAAGGGAGACCCAGTACTTC
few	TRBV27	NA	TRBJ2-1	CASSSMGQGTSYNEQFF	TGTGCCAGCAGTTCTATGGGGCAGGGTACCTCCTACAATGAGCAGTTCTTC
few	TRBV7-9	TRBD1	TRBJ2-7	CASSTGQNTYEQYF	TGTGCCAGCAGCACGGGACAGAATACCTACGAGCAGTACTTC
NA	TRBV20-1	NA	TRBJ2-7	CSASRGPRAYEQYF	TGCAGTGCGAGCCGGGGCCCGAGGGCCTACGAGCAGTACTTC
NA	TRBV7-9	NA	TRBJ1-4	CASSLEGGREKLFF	TGTGCCAGCAGCTTAGAGGGGGGACGTGAAAAACTGTTTTTT
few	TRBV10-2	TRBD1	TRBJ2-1	CASSPDRVDYEQFF	TGCGCCAGCAGTCCGGACAGGGTGGACTATGAGCAGTTCTTC
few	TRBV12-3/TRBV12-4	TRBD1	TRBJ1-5	CASTTDRAGNQPQHF	TGTGCCAGCACTACGGACAGGGCTGGCAATCAGCCCCAGCATTTT
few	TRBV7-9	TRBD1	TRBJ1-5	CASSVQGTGQPQHF	TGTGCCAGCAGCGTACAGGGGACGGGTCAGCCCCAGCATTTT
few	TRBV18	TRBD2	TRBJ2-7	CASSPPSRLAGGGPYEQYF	TGTGCCAGCTCACCCCCTTCTCGACTAGCGGGAGGGGGACCTTACGAGCAGTACTTC
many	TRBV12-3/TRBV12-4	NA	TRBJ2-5	CASSLDSYQETQYF	TGTGCCAGCAGTTTAGACTCGTACCAAGAGACCCAGTACTTC
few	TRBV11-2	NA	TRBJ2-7	CASSLDLSDMDPPGTNYEQYF	TGTGCCAGCAGCTTAGATCTAAGCGACATGGACCCCCCCGGGACCAACTACGAGCAGTACTTC
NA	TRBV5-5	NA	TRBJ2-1	CAISPGPFNEQFF	TGTGCCATCAGCCCCGGGCCTTTCAATGAGCAGTTCTTC
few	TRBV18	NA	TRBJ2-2	CASSTDGGELFF	TGTGCCAGCTCTACGGACGGAGGGGAGCTGTTTTTT
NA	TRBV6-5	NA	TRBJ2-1	CASSYSVGSISYNEQFF	TGTGCCAGCAGTTACTCCGTGGGGTCGATCTCCTACAATGAGCAGTTCTTC
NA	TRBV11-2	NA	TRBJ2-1	CASSLVSLGNEQFF	TGTGCCAGCAGCTTAGTTTCTCTCGGGAATGAGCAGTTCTTC
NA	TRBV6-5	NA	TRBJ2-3	CASSYSIGTRKADTQYF	TGTGCCAGCAGTTACTCAATAGGGACACGCAAGGCAGATACGCAGTATTTT
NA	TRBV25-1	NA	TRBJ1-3	CATSSSGNTIYF	TGTGCCACCTCCAGCTCTGGAAACACCATATATTTT
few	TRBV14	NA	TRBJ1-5	CASSQGASPPQHF	TGTGCCAGCAGCCAAGGGGCCAGCCCGCCCCAGCATTTT
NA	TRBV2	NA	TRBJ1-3	CASTSRNLLSGNTIYF	TGTGCCAGCACCTCCCGAAATTTGCTCTCTGGAAACACCATATATTTT
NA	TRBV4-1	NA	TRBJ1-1	CASSQFRGEGTEAFF	TGCGCCAGCAGCCAGTTTAGAGGGGAGGGCACTGAAGCTTTCTTT
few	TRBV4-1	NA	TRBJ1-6	CASSRLHPGAGRSPLHF	TGCGCCAGCAGCCGCCTACACCCGGGGGCTGGTCGTTCACCCCTCCACTTT
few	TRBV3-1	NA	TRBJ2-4	CASSSLGAKNIQYF	TGTGCCAGCAGCTCCCTTGGAGCCAAAAACATTCAGTACTTC
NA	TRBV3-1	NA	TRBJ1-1	CASSQNSRNTEAFF	TGTGCCAGCAGCCAAAACAGTAGGAACACTGAAGCTTTCTTT
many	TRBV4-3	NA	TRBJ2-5	CASSQVQSATQYF	TGCGCCAGCAGCCAAGTACAGTCTGCGACCCAGTACTTC
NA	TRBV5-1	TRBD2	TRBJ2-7	CASSFGTSGDEQYF	TGCGCCAGCAGCTTCGGGACTAGCGGGGACGAGCAGTACTTC
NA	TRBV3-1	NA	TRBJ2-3	CASSLAVPDTQYF	TGTGCCAGCAGCCTAGCGGTTCCAGATACGCAGTATTTT
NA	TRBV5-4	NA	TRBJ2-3	CASSPDTDTDTQYF	TGTGCCAGCAGCCCCGACACTGACACAGATACGCAGTATTTT
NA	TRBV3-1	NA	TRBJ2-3	CASSPAHSTDTQYF	TGTGCCAGCAGCCCCGCCCACAGCACAGATACGCAGTATTTT
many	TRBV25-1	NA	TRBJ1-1	CASSGRYTEAFF	TGTGCCAGCAGCGGGAGGTACACTGAAGCTTTCTTT
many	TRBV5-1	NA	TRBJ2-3	CASALAESTDTQYF	TGCGCCAGCGCTTTAGCGGAAAGCACAGATACGCAGTATTTT
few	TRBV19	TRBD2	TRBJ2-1	CASSKGLAEQFF	TGTGCCAGTAGTAAGGGACTAGCGGAGCAGTTCTTC
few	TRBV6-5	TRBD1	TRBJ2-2	CASSNPGTGNGELFF	TGTGCCAGCAGTAACCCCGGGACAGGGAACGGGGAGCTGTTTTTT
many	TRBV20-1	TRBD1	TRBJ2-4	CSAREPTGPQTIQYF	TGCAGTGCTAGAGAACCGACAGGGCCTCAAACCATTCAGTACTTC
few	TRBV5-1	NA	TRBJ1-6	CASSFGDSSYNSPLHF	TGCGCCAGCAGCTTTGGGGATAGCTCCTATAATTCACCCCTCCACTTT
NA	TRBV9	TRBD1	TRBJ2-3	CASSEWTGWTDTQYF	TGTGCCAGCAGCGAATGGACAGGGTGGACAGATACGCAGTATTTT
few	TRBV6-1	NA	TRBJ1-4	CASTNVGNRGEKLFF	TGTGCCAGCACCAACGTCGGGAACCGGGGGGAAAAACTGTTTTTT
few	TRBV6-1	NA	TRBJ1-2	CASGRSDDPNYGYTF	TGTGCCAGCGGGCGGTCAGACGATCCTAACTATGGCTACACCTTC
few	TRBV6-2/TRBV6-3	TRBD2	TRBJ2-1	CASSEVQAGEYNEQFF	TGTGCCAGCAGTGAGGTTCAAGCGGGGGAGTACAATGAGCAGTTCTTC
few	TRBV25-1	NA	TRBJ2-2	CASKGRGNTGELFF	TGTGCCAGCAAAGGAAGGGGAAACACCGGGGAGCTGTTTTTT